The source of this T cell receptor beta chain is a study of long-term antiretroviral therapy in people with HIV. Across the whole study: The earliest samples came about a decade before the 2015 immediate-ART recommendation. Overall study results and limits: Transplant donor controls retained higher diversity, though diversity increased after ART.

Looked up from germline, CDR1 is SGHRS and CDR2 is YFSETQ. The CDR3 totals 12 residues. J lost 6 bases, V lost 4 bases, and 3 bases had no gene match. Concerning this clone itself: Antigen specificity is unknown.

They ran version v3.0 of the immunoSEQ assay at survey level. The data were produced by immunoSEQ multiplex PCR, yet TCRdb's version contains in-frame clones alone and is incomplete. The data contain some 30,000 clones, about nine tenths of them singletons. The sequenced sample was unsorted PBMCs, obtained 3.1 years after starting antiretroviral therapy. The chain is built from TRBV5-1 and TRBJ1-1; 7 nucleotides match TRBD1. The receptor's source is a man aged 18-30 years with HIV. The CDR3 region has the DNA TGCGCCAGCAGCCTGGGACAGTCTGAAGCTTTCTTT. This codes for CASSLGQSEAFF. Full variable domain (missing parts from reference TRBV5-1 and TRBJ1-1): KAGVTQTPRYLIKTRGQQVTLSCSPISGHRSVSWYQQTPGQGLQFLFEYFSETQRNKGNFPGRFSGRQFSNSRSEMNVSTLELGDSALYLCASSLGQSEAFFGQGTRLTVV.